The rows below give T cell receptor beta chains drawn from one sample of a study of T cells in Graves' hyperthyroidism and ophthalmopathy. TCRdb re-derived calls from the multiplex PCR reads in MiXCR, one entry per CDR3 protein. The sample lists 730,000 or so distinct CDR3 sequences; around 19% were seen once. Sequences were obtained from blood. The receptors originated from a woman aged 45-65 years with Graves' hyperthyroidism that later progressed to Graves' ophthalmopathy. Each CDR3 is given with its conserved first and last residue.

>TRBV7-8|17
CASSFQRDSRSGNTIYF
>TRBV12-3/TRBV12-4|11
CASRYDSEQYF
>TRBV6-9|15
CASSFGDGTEETQYF
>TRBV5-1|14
CASSFGDTNSPLHF
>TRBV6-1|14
CASIPGRGVYEQYF
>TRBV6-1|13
CASRTGGLETQYF
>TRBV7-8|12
CASSPWGGKLFF
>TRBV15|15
CATSAKTQGSGELFF
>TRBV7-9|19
CASSSPTSGGYASTDTQYF
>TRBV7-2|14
CASSLVAAGGGYTF
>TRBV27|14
CASNLSGGPTEAFF
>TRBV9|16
CASSPQSGANTGELFF
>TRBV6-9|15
CASSYVQGLNYGYTF
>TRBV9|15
CASSVIGTMNTEAFF
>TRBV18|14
CASSRQGDTDTQYF
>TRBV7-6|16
CASSLTPAGGRDEQFF
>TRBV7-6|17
CASSLLSEGGGRTEAFF
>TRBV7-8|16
CASSLAPPGVNQPQHF
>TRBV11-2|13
CATRQGVNTEAFF
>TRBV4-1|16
CASSHGGAGHDQPQHF
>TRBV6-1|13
CASSFRGSYEQYF
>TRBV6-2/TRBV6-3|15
CASSYEGGDKNIQYF
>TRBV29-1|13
CSVSTTRGTEAFF
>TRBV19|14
CASSILGEEPGYTF
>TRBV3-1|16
CASSQDIPIMNTEAFF
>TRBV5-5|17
CASSLPLGRGYTDTQYF
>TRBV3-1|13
CASSQESTGGAFF
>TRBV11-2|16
CASSPRRGQGQYEQYF
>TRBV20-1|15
CSAIKDISSNQPQHF